Sequencing of this T cell receptor (beta chain) was carried out in a study of monozygotic twins with inflammatory bowel disease. Each sample's cDNA came from eight separate reactions. Reanalyzing the 5' RACE reads, TCRdb keeps one entry per CDR3 protein, without DNA. The table counts 200,000 to 250,000 distinct CDR3 sequences; under 8.5% lies in the top ten. The CDR3 contains 16 residues. CDR1 is DFQATT and CDR2 is SNEGSKA in the germline V gene (reference sequence). The sequence was obtained from a human donor with ulcerative colitis or Crohn's disease, or a healthy co-twin of an affected twin (not recorded which). The chain recombines TRBV20-1 with TRBJ2-3; TCRdb's D gene call, TRBD2, goes unchecked for lack of DNA. The sample taken for sequencing was blood. CDR3 sequence: CSAREIRSGRADTQYF.